A single sample gave rise to the 25 T cell receptor beta chains below, sequenced in a study of T cell changes during pregnancy in multiple sclerosis. Generated by immunoSEQ multiplex PCR, the TCRdb table keeps only in-frame clones and is missing some. The profile covers 95,000 to 150,000 clones, with roughly 92% appearing a single time and roughly 6.2% taken by the ten largest. Sequenced here: peripheral blood, sampled before pregnancy. Receptors were obtained from a female donor with multiple sclerosis, enrolled in a pregnancy study.

The rearrangement uses TRBV19 and TRBJ2-5, with 7 bases lining up with TRBD1. The CDR3 covers 15 residues. CDR1 is LNHDA, CDR2 SQIVND, per germline (reference sequence). J gave up 2 bases and V 4 bases, and 7 bases lay outside the gene matches. CDR3: CASSKSRGQQETQYF. CDR3 nucleotides: TGTGCCAGTAGTAAGTCGAGGGGGCAACAAGAGACCCAGTACTTC. Full variable domain (rest looked up from reference TRBV19 and TRBJ2-5): DGGITQSPKYLFRKEGQNVTLSCEQNLNHDAMYWYRQDPGQGLRLIYYSQIVNDFQKGDIAEGYSVSREKKESFPLTVTSAQKNPTAFYLCASSKSRGQQETQYFGPGTRLLVL.

The rearrangement links TRBV2 to TRBJ1-5; D perhaps matches TRBD1 (6 bases). CDR1 and CDR2 from the germline V gene are SNHLY and FYNNEI. Trimming took off 0 bases at V and 7 bases at J, with 19 bases between the two ends. The CDR3 contains 17 residues. The CDR3 loop reads CASSEALWGGTRQPQHF. DNA of the CDR3: TGTGCCAGCAGTGAAGCGCTTTGGGGGGGCACAAGACAGCCCCAGCATTTT.

The chain recombines TRBV5-6 with TRBJ1-1; D call uncertain. The V and J ends lost 0 bases and 8 bases respectively, with 14 bases between them. The V gene's germline CDR1 is SGHDT and CDR2 YYEEEE. There are 14 residues in the CDR3. CDR3 sequence (DNA): TGTGCCAGCAGCTTGGTAGATATGGACTGGGAAGCTTTCTTT. It yields the protein CASSLVDMDWEAFF.

The V call is TRBV7-9, the J call TRBJ2-3, with TRBD2 matching 13 bases. Trimming at V came to 8 bases and at J to 4 bases, leaving 15 bases not matched to a gene. The CDR3 has 18 amino acids. Germline V gene data show CDR1 as SEHNR and CDR2 as FQNEAQ (reference sequence). DNA of the CDR3: TGTGCCAGCTCCACACCCGGCGGACTAGCGGGGGTGGCAGATACGCAGTATTTT. Its translation is CASSTPGGLAGVADTQYF.

The genes are TRBV4-1 and TRBJ1-4; no clear D gene. V was pared by 1 base and J by 3 bases, with 6 bases between. The CDR3 covers 14 residues. CDR1 MGHRA and CDR2 YSYEKL come from the germline V gene. CDR3 protein: CASSQVASNEKLFF. The CDR3 DNA reads TGCGCCAGCAGCCAAGTAGCGTCTAATGAAAAACTGTTTTTT.

The chain employs TRBV18 and TRBJ2-7; TRBD1 agrees at 7 bases. V was clipped by 3 bases and J by 5 bases; unmatched bases: 16. The CDR3 is 17 amino acids. Germline lookup yields CDR1 KGHSH and CDR2 LQKENI. CDR3 coding DNA: TGTGCCAGCTCACCTCTTCCTGGGCACCCCAGGGGGAACGAGCAGTACTTC. Translation: CASSPLPGHPRGNEQYF. Combining the CDR3 with reference TRBV18 and TRBJ2-7 gives the whole variable domain NAGVMQNPRHLVRRRGQEARLRCSPMKGHSHVYWYRQLPEEGLKFMVYLQKENIIDESGMPKERFSAEFPKEGPSILRIQQVVRGDSAAYFCASSPLPGHPRGNEQYFGPGTRLTVT.

This sequence joins TRBV2 and TRBJ2-7; D is unclear. The germline gives CDR1 SNHLY, CDR2 FYNNEI. The CDR3 loop spans 14 amino acids. V was cut by 0 bases and J by 5 bases, with 11 bases left in between. The CDR3 protein is CASSEASLIDEQYF. DNA for the CDR3: TGTGCCAGCAGTGAAGCATCTCTTATCGACGAGCAGTACTTC.

The genes are TRBV5-5 and TRBJ2-1; D is possibly TRBD2 (5 bases). With 0 bases removed from V and 4 bases from J, the gap between germline ends came to 14 bases. The CDR3 has 16 amino acids. Per the germline V gene, CDR1 is SGHKS and CDR2 is YYEKEE (reference sequence). The CDR3 DNA reads TGTGCCAGCAGCTTGGGGGTGGGGAGTCAATACAATGAGCAGTTCTTC. Its protein is CASSLGVGSQYNEQFF.

The chain has TRBV29-1 and TRBJ1-2; weak D call: TRBD1 (6 bases). Germline V gives CDR1 SQVTM, CDR2 ANQGSEA. The CDR3 is made up of 12 amino acids. V lost 6 bases, J lost 1 base, and 9 bases lay in between. CDR3 protein: CSVSGDNYGYTF. Here the CDR3 DNA reads TGCAGCGTATCAGGGGATAACTATGGCTACACCTTC.

The chain is built from TRBV5-8 and TRBJ1-2, with a tentative D call TRBD1 (5 bases). V was pared by 2 bases and J by 4 bases, with 12 bases between. CDR1 is SGHTS, CDR2 YDEGEE, per germline. The CDR3 is made up of 14 amino acids. In nucleotides, the CDR3 is TGTGCCAGCAGCTTTGTGGGGGGACTCTATGGCTACACCTTC. Translating it yields CASSFVGGLYGYTF. The entire variable domain, with the rest obtained from reference TRBV5-8 and TRBJ1-2, is as follows: EAGVTQSPTHLIKTRGQQATLRCSPISGHTSVYWYQQALGLGLQFLLWYDEGEERNRGNFPPRFSGRQFPNYSSELNVNALELEDSALYLCASSFVGGLYGYTFGSGTRLTVV.

This rearrangement joins TRBV7-2 to TRBJ1-5; a weak D match, TRBD1 (6 bases). The V gene's germline CDR1 is SGHTA and CDR2 FQGNSA. This CDR3 has 15 amino acids. V lost 0 bases and J lost 6, with 12 bases in between. The CDR3 reads CASSLAGTKGQPQHF. CDR3 DNA: TGTGCCAGCAGCTTAGCTGGGACAAAAGGTCAGCCCCAGCATTTT.

This clone has a single count. The gene calls are TRBV27 and TRBJ1-5; unclear D gene. V lost 5 bases and J 7 bases, leaving 15 bases between the germline ends. The germline gives CDR1 MNHEY, CDR2 SMNVEV (reference sequence). CDR3 length equals 14 residues. The CDR3, as DNA: TGTGCCAGCAGTCCCGGGAACTCAGAGCAGCCCCAGCATTTT. It codes for CASSPGNSEQPQHF.

V and J are TRBV19 and TRBJ2-7; no clear D gene. CDR3 length equals 11 residues. Deletions cut 3 bases from V and 5 bases from J, with 5 bases between. The germline gives CDR1 LNHDA, CDR2 SQIVND (reference sequence). CDR3 protein: CASSMADEQYF. The CDR3 nucleotides are TGTGCCAGTAGTATGGCGGACGAGCAGTACTTC.

The rearrangement links TRBV10-3 to TRBJ1-1; possible D gene TRBD1, 5 bases. Germline V gene data show CDR1 as ENHRY and CDR2 as SYGVKD. V was trimmed by 2 bases and J by 7 bases, leaving 14 bases between them. The CDR3 sequence is 14 residues long. The CDR3 here is CAISEPRVKDEAFF. The CDR3 DNA follows: TGTGCCATCAGTGAGCCCAGGGTTAAGGATGAAGCTTTCTTT.

This rearrangement joins TRBV7-3 to TRBJ2-1, with D perhaps TRBD2 (6 bases). The V end lost 5 bases, the J end lost 10 bases, and 24 bases lay between the germline ends. The CDR3 is 16 amino acids. CDR1 SGHTA and CDR2 FQGTGA come from the germline V gene. CDR3 sequence reads: CASSPRGLPGEEEQFF. The CDR3 DNA reads TGTGCCAGCAGCCCCAGAGGGCTCCCGGGAGAGGAGGAGCAGTTCTTC.

The chain links TRBV10-3 to TRBJ2-1; 11 nucleotides line up with TRBD1. Germline trimming cut 6 bases from V and 7 bases from J; bases unmatched to any gene: 5. Germline V gene sequence: CDR1 ENHRY, CDR2 SYGVKD. This CDR3 contains 14 residues. CDR3 nucleotides: TGTGCCATCAGCGGACAGGGGGCGGGTAATGAGCAGTTCTTC. Its translation is CAISGQGAGNEQFF.

V is TRBV11-2 and J is TRBJ1-4; D is unclear. The CDR3 loop spans 14 amino acids. V was pared by 5 bases and J by 7 bases, with 14 bases between. The V gene's germline CDR1 is SGHAT and CDR2 FQNNGV. CDR3 sequence: CASSRDHAGEKLFF. The CDR3 nucleotides are TGTGCCAGCAGCCGTGACCATGCGGGTGAAAAACTGTTTTTT.

The chain carries TRBV27 and TRBJ1-4; D remains unclear. Germline CDR1 is MNHEY and CDR2 is SMNVEV (reference sequence). The CDR3 length is 13 residues. Deletions cut 6 bases from V and 7 bases from J, with 12 bases between. CDR3 loop: CASRPLGIEKLFF. CDR3 bases: TGTGCCAGCAGGCCCCTCGGGATTGAAAAACTGTTTTTT.

This clone has a handful of counts. This chain joins TRBV5-1 and TRBJ2-7, with D perhaps matching TRBD1 (5 bases). CDR1 and CDR2 from the germline V gene are SGHRS and YFSETQ. This CDR3 contains 15 residues. V lost 5 bases, J lost 0 bases, and 15 bases lay in between. CDR3 amino acids: CASRPLQGSSYEQYF. DNA for the CDR3: TGCGCCAGCAGGCCCCTTCAGGGTAGCTCCTACGAGCAGTACTTC.

The chain employs TRBV2 and TRBJ2-6, with D tentatively TRBD1 (5 bases). Germline lookup yields CDR1 SNHLY and CDR2 FYNNEI. V was pared by 6 bases and J by 0 bases, with 18 bases between. This CDR3 spans 18 amino acids. CDR3 sequence (DNA): TGTGCCAGCAGCTTTAGACAGTCTCCTAGCTCTGGGGCCAACGTCCTGACTTTC. This encodes CASSFRQSPSSGANVLTF.

A single count supports this clone. The chain links TRBV29-1 to TRBJ1-1, with D possibly matching TRBD1 (5 bases). Trimming took off 1 base at V and 7 bases at J, with 16 bases between the two ends. This CDR3 contains 14 residues. Germline V gives CDR1 SQVTM, CDR2 ANQGSEA. CDR3 amino acids: CSVEGGQVEFEAFF. In DNA, the CDR3 is TGCAGCGTTGAAGGGGGCCAGGTCGAGTTTGAAGCTTTCTTT.

The genes are TRBV2 and TRBJ1-4; a possible D gene is TRBD1 (5 bases). The CDR3 sequence is 12 residues long. V lost 8 bases and J 7 bases, leaving 11 bases between the germline ends. The germline gives CDR1 SNHLY, CDR2 FYNNEI. The CDR3 DNA is TGTGCCAGCGGGGGGGGAGTTGAAAAACTGTTTTTT. Translated, it gives CASGGGVEKLFF.

This chain uses TRBV2 with TRBJ2-1, with TRBD2 identical over 8 bases. The V gene's germline CDR1 is SNHLY and CDR2 FYNNEI. The junction had 9 bases not matched to a gene; V was cut back by 3 bases and J by 5 bases. The CDR3 consists of 16 residues. The chain's CDR3 is CASSDKRGGPNNEQFF. The CDR3 nucleotides read TGTGCCAGCAGTGACAAACGCGGGGGGCCGAACAATGAGCAGTTCTTC.

The chain has TRBV5-1 and TRBJ2-2; 11 nucleotides match TRBD1. The CDR3 runs 15 residues. With V trimmed by 4 bases and J by 8 bases, 7 bases remained unmatched. CDR1 and CDR2 from the germline V gene are SGHRS and YFSETQ. CDR3 in amino acids: CASSVGQGATGELFF. DNA of the CDR3: TGCGCCAGCAGCGTCGGACAGGGGGCAACGGGGGAGCTGTTTTTT.

The genes are TRBV7-6 and TRBJ1-2; 10 bases are shared with TRBD1. The CDR3 is 15 amino acids. With 5 bases clipped from V and 6 bases from J, the junction kept 9 bases outside the gene matches. From germline, CDR1 is SGHVS and CDR2 FNYEAQ. As DNA, the CDR3 is TGTGCCAGCAGCCTGTTAGGACAGGGGGTGGATGGCTACACCTTC. Protein sequence: CASSLLGQGVDGYTF.